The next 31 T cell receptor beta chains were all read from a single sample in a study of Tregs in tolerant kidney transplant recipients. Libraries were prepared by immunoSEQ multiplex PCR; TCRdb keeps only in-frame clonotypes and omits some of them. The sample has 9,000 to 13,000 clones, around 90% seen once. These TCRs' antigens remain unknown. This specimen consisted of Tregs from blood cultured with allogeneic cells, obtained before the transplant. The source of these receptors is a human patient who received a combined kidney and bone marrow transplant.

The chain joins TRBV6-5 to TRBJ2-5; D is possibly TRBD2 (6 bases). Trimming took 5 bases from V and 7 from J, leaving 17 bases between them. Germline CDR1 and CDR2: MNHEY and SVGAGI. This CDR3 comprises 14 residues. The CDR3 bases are TGTGCCAGCAGTCCCACGGTCGGGGGTGTGACCCAGTACTTC. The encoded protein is CASSPTVGGVTQYF.

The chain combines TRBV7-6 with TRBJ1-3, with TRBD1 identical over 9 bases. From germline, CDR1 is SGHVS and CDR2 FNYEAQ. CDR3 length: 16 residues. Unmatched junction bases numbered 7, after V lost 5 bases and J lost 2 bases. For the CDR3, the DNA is TGTGCCAGCAGCCATCTTGACAGGGGGGCTGGAAACACCATATATTTT. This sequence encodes CASSHLDRGAGNTIYF.

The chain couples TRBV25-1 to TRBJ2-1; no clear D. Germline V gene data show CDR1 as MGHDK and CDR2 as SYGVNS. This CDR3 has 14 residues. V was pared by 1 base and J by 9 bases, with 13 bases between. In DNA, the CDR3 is TGTGCCAGCAGTGAATCTGCTAGGATGCGTGAGCAGTTCTTC. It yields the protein CASSESARMREQFF.

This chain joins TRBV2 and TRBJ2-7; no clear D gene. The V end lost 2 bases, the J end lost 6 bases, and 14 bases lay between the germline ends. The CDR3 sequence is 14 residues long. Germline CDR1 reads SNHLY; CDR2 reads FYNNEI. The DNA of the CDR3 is TGTGCCAGCAGTGAATTCCCCGTCCGGATCGAGCAGTACTTC. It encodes CASSEFPVRIEQYF.

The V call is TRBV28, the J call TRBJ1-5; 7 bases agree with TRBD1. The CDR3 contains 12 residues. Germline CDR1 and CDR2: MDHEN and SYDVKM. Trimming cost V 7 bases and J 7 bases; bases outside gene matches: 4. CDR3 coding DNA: TGTGCCAGCAAGGCAGGGGGGCAGCCCCAGCATTTT. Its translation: CASKAGGQPQHF. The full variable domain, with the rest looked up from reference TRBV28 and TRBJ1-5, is DVKVTQSSRYLVKRTGEKVFLECVQDMDHENMFWYRQDPGLGLRLIYFSYDVKMKEKGDIPEGYSVSREKKERFSLILESASTNQTSMYLCASKAGGQPQHFGDGTRLSIL.

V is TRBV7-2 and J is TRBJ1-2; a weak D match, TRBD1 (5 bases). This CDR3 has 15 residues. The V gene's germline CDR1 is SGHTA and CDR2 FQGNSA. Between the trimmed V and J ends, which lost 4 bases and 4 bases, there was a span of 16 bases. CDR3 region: CASSWGGLGGYGYTF. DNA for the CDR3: TGTGCCAGCAGCTGGGGCGGTCTGGGGGGCTATGGCTACACCTTC.

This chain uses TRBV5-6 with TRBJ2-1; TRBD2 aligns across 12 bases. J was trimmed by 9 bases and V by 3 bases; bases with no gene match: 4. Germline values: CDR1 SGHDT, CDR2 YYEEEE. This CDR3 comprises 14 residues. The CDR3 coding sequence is TGTGCCAGCAGCTCTAGCGGGGGGGCCACTGAGCAGTTCTTC. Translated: CASSSSGGATEQFF.

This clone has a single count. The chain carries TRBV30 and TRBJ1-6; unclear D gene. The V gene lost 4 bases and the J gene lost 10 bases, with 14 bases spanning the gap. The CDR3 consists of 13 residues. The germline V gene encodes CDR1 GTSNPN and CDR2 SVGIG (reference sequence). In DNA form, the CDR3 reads TGTGCCTGGAACCCCTCAGTTTTCTCACCCCTCCACTTT. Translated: CAWNPSVFSPLHF.

CDR3: CASSVTSYNEQFF. In nucleotides, the CDR3 is TGTGCCAGTAGTGTGACAAGTTACAATGAGCAGTTCTTC. The rearrangement uses TRBV19 and TRBJ2-1; D gene uncertain. Germline CDR1 is LNHDA and CDR2 is SQIVND (reference sequence). V dropped 5 bases and J dropped 4 bases, with 9 bases sitting between them. This CDR3 spans 13 amino acids.

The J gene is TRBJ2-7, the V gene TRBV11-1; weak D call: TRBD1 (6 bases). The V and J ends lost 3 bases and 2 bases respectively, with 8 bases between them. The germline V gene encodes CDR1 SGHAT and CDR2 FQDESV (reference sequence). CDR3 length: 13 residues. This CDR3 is CASSFGGPYEQYF. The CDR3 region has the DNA TGTGCCAGCAGCTTTGGGGGCCCCTACGAGCAGTACTTC.

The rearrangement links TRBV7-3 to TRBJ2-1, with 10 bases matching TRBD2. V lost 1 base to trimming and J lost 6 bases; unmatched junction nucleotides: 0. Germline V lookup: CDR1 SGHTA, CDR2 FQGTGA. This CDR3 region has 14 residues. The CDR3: CASSLRTSGNEQFF. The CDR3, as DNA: TGTGCCAGCAGCTTAAGGACTAGCGGCAATGAGCAGTTCTTC. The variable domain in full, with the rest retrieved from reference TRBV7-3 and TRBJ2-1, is GAGVSQTPSNKVTEKGKYVELRCDPISGHTALYWYRQSLGQGPEFLIYFQGTGAADDSGLPNDRFFAVRPEGSVSTLKIQRTERGDSAVYLCASSLRTSGNEQFFGPGTRLTVL.

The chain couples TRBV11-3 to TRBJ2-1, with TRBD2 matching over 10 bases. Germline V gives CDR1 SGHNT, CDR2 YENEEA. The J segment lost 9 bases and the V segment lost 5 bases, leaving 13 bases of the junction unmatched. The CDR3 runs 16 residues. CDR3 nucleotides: TGTGCCAGCAGCCCCCAGTCGATAGCGGGAGGTGGTGAGCAGTTCTTC. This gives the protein CASSPQSIAGGGEQFF. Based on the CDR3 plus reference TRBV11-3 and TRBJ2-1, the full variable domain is EAGVVQSPRYKIIEKKQPVAFWCNPISGHNTLYWYLQNLGQGPELLIRYENEEAVDDSQLPKDRFSAERLKGVDSTLKIQPAELGDSAVYLCASSPQSIAGGGEQFFGPGTRLTVL.

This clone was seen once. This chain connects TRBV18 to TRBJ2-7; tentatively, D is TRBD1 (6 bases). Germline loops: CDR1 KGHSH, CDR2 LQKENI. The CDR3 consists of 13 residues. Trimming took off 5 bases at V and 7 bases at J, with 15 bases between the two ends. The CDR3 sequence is CASSTNQGREQYF. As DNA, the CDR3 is TGTGCCAGCTCAACGAATCAGGGGCGGGAGCAGTACTTC. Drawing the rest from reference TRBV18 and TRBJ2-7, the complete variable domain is NAGVMQNPRHLVRRRGQEARLRCSPMKGHSHVYWYRQLPEEGLKFMVYLQKENIIDESGMPKERFSAEFPKEGPSILRIQQVVRGDSAAYFCASSTNQGREQYFGPGTRLTVT.

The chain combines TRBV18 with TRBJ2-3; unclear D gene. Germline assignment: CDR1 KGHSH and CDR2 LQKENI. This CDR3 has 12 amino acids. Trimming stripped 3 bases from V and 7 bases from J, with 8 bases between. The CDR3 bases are TGTGCCAGCTCACCGGAAGAGAATACGCAGTATTTT. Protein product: CASSPEENTQYF.

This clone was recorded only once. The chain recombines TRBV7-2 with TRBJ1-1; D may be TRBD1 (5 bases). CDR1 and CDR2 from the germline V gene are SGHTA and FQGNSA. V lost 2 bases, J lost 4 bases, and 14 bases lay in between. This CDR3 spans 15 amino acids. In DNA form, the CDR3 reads TGTGCCAGCAGCTTAAGATTAGGGGTTGGCACTGAAGCTTTCTTT. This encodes CASSLRLGVGTEAFF.

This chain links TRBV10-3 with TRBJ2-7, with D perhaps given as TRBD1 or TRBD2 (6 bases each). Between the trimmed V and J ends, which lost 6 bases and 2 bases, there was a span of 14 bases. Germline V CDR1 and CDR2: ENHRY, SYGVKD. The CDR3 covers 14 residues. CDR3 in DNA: TGTGCCATCAGGGGGGGCCAACCTCCCTACGAGCAGTACTTC. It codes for CAIRGGQPPYEQYF.

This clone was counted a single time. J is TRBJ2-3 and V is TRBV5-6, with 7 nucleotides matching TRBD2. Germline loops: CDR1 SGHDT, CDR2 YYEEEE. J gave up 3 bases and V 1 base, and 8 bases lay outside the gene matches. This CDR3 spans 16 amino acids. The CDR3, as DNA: TGTGCCAGCAGCTTGTTTCCAGCGGGACCAACAGATACGCAGTATTTT. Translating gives CASSLFPAGPTDTQYF.

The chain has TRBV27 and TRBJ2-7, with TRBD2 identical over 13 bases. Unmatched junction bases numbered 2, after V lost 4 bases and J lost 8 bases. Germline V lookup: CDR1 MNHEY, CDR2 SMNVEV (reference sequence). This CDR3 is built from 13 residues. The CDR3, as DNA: TGTGCCAGCAGTTCGGGACTAGCGGGAAAGCAGTACTTC. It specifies CASSSGLAGKQYF.

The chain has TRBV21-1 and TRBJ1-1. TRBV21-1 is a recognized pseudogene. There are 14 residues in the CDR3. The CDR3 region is CASSKVKVSTEAFF. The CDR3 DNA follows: TGTGCCAGCAGCAAAGTGAAGGTTAGCACTGAAGCTTTCTTT.

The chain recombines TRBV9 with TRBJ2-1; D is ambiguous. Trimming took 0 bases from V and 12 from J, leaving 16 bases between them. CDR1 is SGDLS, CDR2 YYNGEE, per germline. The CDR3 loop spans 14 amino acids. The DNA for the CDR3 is TGTGCCAGCAGCGTAGGTAGGTCCTCGTGGAGGCAGTTCTTC. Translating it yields CASSVGRSSWRQFF.

The CDR3 nucleotides are TGTGCCAGCAGCTTAGTCGACACCCTATACGAGCAGTACTTC. Translating gives CASSLVDTLYEQYF. This chain links TRBV11-3 with TRBJ2-7; D gene unclear. This CDR3 spans 14 amino acids. Trimming removed 1 base from V and 4 bases from J, with 11 bases in between. CDR1 SGHNT and CDR2 YENEEA come from the germline V gene.

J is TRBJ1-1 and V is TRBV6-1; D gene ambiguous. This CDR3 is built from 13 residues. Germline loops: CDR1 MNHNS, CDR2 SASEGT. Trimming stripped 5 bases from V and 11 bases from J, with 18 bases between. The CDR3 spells CASSPREGWVAFF. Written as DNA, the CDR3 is TGTGCCAGCAGTCCCCGGGAGGGATGGGTGGCTTTCTTT.

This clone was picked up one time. CDR3 amino acids: CSVDRLPNTEAFF. CDR3 sequence (DNA): TGCAGCGTCGATAGGTTGCCGAACACTGAAGCTTTCTTT. The chain combines TRBV29-1 with TRBJ1-1; no firm D call. The V and J ends lost 6 bases and 1 base respectively, with 12 bases between them. Germline V gene sequence: CDR1 SQVTM, CDR2 ANQGSEA. This CDR3 is 13 amino acids long.

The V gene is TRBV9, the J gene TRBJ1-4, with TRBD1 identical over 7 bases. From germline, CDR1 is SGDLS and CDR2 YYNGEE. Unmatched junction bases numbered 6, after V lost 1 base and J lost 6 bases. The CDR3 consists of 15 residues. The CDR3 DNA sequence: TGTGCCAGCAGCGTACGGGGACAGTCTTATGAAAAACTGTTTTTT. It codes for CASSVRGQSYEKLFF. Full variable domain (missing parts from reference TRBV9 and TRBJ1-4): DSGVTQTPKHLITATGQRVTLRCSPRSGDLSVYWYQQSLDQGLQFLIQYYNGEERAKGNILERFSAQQFPDLHSELNLSSLELGDSALYFCASSVRGQSYEKLFFGSGTQLSVL.

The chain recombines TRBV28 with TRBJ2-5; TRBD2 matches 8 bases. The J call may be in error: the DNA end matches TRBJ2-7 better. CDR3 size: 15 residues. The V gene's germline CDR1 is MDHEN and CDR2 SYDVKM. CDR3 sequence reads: CASRAAGANSYEQYF. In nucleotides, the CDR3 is TGTGCCAGCAGGGCAGCGGGGGCCAACTCCTACGAGCAGTACTTC.

This CDR3 is CASSSMDRVGYTF. DNA for the CDR3: TGTGCCAGTAGTTCCATGGACAGGGTCGGCTACACCTTC. The J gene is TRBJ1-2, the V gene TRBV19, with 8 nucleotides matching TRBD1. V trimming: 5 bases; J trimming: 8 bases; junction bases outside the gene matches: 7. Germline values: CDR1 LNHDA, CDR2 SQIVND (reference sequence). The CDR3 is 13 residues long.

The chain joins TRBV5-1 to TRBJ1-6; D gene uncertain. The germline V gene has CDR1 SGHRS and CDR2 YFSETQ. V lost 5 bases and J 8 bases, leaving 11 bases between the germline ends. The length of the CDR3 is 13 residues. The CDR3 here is CASRRDKDSPLHF. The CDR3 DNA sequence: TGCGCCAGCAGGCGGGATAAGGATTCACCCCTCCACTTT.

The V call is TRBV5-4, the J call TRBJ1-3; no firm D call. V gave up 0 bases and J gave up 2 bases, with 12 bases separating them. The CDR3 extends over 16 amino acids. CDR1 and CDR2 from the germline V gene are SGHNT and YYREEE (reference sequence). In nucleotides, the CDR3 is TGTGCCAGCAGCTTGGAGGTCAGCGGGACTGGAAACACCATATATTTT. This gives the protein CASSLEVSGTGNTIYF.

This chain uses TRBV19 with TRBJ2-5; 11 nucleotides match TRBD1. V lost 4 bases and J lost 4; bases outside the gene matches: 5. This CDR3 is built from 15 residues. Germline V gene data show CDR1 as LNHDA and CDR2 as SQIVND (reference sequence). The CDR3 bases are TGTGCCAGTAGTACGGTAGGGACAGGGGGAGAGACCCAGTACTTC. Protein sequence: CASSTVGTGGETQYF.

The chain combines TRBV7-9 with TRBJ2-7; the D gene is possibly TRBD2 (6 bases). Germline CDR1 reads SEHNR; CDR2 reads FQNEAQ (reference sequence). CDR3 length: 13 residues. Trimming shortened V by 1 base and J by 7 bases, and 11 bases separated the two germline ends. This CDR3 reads CASSLVGGGEQYF. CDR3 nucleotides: TGTGCCAGCAGCTTAGTCGGGGGTGGAGAGCAGTACTTC.

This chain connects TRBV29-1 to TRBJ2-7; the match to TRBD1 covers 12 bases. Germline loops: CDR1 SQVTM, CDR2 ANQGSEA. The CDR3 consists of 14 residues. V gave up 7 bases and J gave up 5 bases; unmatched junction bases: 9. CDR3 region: CSGVTGTGGNEQYF. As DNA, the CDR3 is TGCAGCGGCGTGACCGGGACAGGGGGCAACGAGCAGTACTTC.